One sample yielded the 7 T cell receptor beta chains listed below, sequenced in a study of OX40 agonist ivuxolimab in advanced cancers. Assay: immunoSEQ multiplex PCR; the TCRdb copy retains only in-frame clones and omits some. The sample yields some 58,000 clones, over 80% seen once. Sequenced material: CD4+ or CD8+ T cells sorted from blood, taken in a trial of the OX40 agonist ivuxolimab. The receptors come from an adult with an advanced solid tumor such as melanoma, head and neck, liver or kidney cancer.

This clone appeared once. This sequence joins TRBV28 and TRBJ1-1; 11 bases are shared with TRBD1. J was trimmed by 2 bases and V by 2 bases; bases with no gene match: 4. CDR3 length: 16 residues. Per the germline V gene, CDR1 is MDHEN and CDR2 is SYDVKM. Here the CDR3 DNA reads TGTGCCAGCAGTTTACTTGGACAGGGGGCAAACACTGAAGCTTTCTTT. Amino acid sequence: CASSLLGQGANTEAFF.

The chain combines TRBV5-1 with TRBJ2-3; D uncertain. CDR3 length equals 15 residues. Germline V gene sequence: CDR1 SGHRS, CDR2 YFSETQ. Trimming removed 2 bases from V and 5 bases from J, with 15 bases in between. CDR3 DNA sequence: TGCGCCAGCAGCTTATCTGGTACACAAGGAGATACGCAGTATTTT. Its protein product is CASSLSGTQGDTQYF.

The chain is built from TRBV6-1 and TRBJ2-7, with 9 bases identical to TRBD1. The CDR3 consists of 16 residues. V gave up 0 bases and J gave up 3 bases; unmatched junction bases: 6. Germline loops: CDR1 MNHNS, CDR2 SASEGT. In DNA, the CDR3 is TGTGCCAGCAGTGAAGCGGCCGGGACAGGGCACTACGAGCAGTACTTC. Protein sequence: CASSEAAGTGHYEQYF.

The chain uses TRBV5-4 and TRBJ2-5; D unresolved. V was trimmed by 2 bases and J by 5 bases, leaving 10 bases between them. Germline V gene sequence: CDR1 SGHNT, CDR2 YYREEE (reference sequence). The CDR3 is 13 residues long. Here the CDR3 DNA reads TGTGCCAGCAGCTTTATAGCTTCTGAGACCCAGTACTTC. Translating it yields CASSFIASETQYF.

The CDR3 spells CASSPGQGGWETQYF. CDR3 DNA sequence: TGCGCCAGCAGCCCGGGACAGGGGGGGTGGGAGACCCAGTACTTC. The chain uses TRBV4-1 and TRBJ2-5; TRBD1 aligns across 11 bases. CDR3 length equals 15 residues. The ends lost 4 bases at V and 5 bases at J; junction bases unmatched: 6. CDR1 and CDR2 (germline): MGHRA, YSYEKL.

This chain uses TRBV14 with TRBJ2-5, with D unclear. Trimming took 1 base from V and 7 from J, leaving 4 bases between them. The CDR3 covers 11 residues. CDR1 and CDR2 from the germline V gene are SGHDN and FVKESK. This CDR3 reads CASSQGPTQYF. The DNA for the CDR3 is TGTGCCAGCAGCCAAGGTCCGACCCAGTACTTC.

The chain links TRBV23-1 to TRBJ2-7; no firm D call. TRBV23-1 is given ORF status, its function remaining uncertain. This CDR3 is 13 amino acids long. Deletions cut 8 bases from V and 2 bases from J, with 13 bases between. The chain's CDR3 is CASESCVTYEQYF. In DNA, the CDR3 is TGCGCCAGCGAATCATGTGTAACCTACGAGCAGTACTTC.